This T cell receptor beta chain was profiled in a study of cytotoxic CD8 clonotypes in ibrutinib-treated CLL. Study-level information: Investigators reported some 24 partial and 2 complete responses; after median roughly 70 months, roughly 14 patients remained remitted and roughly twelve progressed.

Study-level results: Higher circulating CD8+ T-cell counts strongly accompanied higher baseline clonality, above age-matched healthy donors.

A note on this clone: The antigen remains unidentified.

The repertoire was sequenced with immunoSEQ multiplex PCR; TCRdb's copy has only in-frame clones and lacks some. The sample lists more than 9,500 clones, over 75% occurring once. The germline V gene encodes CDR1 ENHRY and CDR2 SYGVKD. CDR3 length equals 17 residues. Trimming removed 3 bases from V and 1 base from J; junction bases left unmatched: 7. This sample comprised PBMCs, obtained at disease progression, from a patient treated with ibrutinib. This TCR derives from a human donor with chronic lymphocytic leukemia. The V gene is TRBV10-3, the J gene TRBJ2-4, with 9 bases aligning to TRBD1. Here the CDR3 reads CAISDRQGGSAKNIQYF. The CDR3 DNA sequence: TGTGCCATCAGTGACAGACAGGGGGGATCGGCCAAAAACATTCAGTACTTC.